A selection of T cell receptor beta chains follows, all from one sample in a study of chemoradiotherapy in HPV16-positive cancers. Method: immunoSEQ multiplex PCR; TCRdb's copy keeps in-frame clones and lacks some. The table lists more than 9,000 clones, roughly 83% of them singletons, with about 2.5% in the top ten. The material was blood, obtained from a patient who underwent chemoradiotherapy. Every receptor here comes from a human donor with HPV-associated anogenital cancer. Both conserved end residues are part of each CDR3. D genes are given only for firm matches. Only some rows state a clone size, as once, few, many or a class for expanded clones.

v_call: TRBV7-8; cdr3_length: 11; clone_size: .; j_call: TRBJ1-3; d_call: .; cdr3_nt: TGTGCCAGCAGGGGCGGAAACACCATATATTTT; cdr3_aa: CASRGGNTIYF
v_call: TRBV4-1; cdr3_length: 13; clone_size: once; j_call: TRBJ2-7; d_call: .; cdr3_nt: TGCGCCAGCAGCCAAAGGGAAATAAACGAGCAGTACTTC; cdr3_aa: CASSQREINEQYF
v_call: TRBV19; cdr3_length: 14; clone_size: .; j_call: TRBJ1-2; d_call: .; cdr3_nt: TGTGCCAGTAATGAGGGTGCAGTCAACTATGGCTACACCTTC; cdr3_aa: CASNEGAVNYGYTF
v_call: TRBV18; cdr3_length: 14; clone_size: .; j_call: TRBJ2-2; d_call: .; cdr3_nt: TGTGCCAGCTCACCACCTGACAAGACCGGGGAGCTGTTTTTT; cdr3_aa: CASSPPDKTGELFF
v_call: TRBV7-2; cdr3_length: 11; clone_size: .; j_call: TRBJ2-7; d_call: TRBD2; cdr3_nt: TGTGCCAGCAGCTTGGAGGGAGGGGTGTACTTC; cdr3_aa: CASSLEGGVYF
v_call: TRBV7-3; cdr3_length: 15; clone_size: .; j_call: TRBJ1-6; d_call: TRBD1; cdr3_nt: TGTGCCAGCAGCCACGGCAGGGGGCGAGATTCACCCCTCCACTTT; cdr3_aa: CASSHGRGRDSPLHF
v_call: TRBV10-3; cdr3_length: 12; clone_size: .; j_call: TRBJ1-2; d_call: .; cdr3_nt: TGTGCCATCAGCCCAGGGGACTATGGCTACACCTTC; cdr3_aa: CAISPGDYGYTF
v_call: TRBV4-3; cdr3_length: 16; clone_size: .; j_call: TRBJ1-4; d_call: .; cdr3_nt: TGCGCCAGCAGCCCATACTACGGGGCAACTAATGAAAAACTGTTTTTT; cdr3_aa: CASSPYYGATNEKLFF
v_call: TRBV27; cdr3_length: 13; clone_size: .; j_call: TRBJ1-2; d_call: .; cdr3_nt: TGTGCCAGCAGTCCCAGGGGAAACTATGGCTACACCTTC; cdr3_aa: CASSPRGNYGYTF
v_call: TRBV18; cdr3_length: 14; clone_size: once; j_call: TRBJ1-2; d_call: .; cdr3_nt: TGTGCCAGCTCCCAACCGGTCGGGGGCGTCGGCTACACCTTC; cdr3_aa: CASSQPVGGVGYTF
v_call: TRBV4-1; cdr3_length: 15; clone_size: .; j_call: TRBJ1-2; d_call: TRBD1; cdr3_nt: TGCGCCAGCAGCCGCTTACAGGGGGCGCTTGATGGCTACACCTTC; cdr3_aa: CASSRLQGALDGYTF
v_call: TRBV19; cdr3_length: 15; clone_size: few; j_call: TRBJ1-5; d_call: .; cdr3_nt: TGTGCCAGTAGCCTCGGGGGTCTTAGCAATCAGCCCCAGCATTTT; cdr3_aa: CASSLGGLSNQPQHF
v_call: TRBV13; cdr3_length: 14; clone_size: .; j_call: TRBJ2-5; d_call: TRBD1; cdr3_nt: TGTGCCAGCAGCTCGAGGACAGGGCAAGAGACCCAGTACTTC; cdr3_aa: CASSSRTGQETQYF
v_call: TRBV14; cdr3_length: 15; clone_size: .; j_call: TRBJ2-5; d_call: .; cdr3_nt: TGTGCCAGCAGCGAAGAAACGGTATTCCAAGAGACCCAGTACTTC; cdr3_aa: CASSEETVFQETQYF
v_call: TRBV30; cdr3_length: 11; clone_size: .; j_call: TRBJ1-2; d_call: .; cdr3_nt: TGTGCCTGGAAGATCCACTATGGCTACACCTTC; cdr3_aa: CAWKIHYGYTF
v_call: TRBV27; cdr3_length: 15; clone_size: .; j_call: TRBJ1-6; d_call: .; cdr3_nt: TGTGCCAGCAGTAGGGCCGAACGGCGGGATTCACCCCTCCACTTT; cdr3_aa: CASSRAERRDSPLHF
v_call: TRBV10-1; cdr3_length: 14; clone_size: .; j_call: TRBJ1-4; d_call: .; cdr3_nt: TGCGCCAGCAGTGATGAGGGGATGGGCGAAAAACTGTTTTTT; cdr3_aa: CASSDEGMGEKLFF
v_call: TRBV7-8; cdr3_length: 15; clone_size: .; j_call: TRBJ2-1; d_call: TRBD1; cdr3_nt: TGTGCCAGCAGGGAGACAGGGGTCTCCTACAATGAGCAGTTCTTC; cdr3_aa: CASRETGVSYNEQFF
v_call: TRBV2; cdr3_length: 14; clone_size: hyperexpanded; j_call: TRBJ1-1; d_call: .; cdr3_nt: TGTGCCAGCATTGTTGGGGTCCGAATCAATGAAGCTTTCTTT; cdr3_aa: CASIVGVRINEAFF
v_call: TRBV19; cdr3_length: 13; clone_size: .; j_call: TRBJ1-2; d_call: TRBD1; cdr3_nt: TGTGCCAGTAGCGACAGGGGTTGGGATGGCTACACCTTC; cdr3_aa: CASSDRGWDGYTF
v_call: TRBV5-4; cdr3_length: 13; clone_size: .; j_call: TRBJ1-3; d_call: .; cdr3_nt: TGTGCCAGCAGCAGGACCGCTGGAAACACCATATATTTT; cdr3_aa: CASSRTAGNTIYF
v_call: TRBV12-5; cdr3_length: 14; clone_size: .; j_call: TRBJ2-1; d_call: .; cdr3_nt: TGTGCTAGTGGGCAGGGTCTTAGAAACAATGAGCAGTTCTTC; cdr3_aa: CASGQGLRNNEQFF
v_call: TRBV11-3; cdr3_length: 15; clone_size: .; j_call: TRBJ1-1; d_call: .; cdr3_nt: TGTGCCAGCAGCCCCAGTTTCGGGTCCAACACTGAAGCTTTCTTT; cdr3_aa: CASSPSFGSNTEAFF
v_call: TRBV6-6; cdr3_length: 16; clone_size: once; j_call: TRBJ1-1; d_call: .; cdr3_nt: TGTGCCAGCAGTTATAACCAGTTAACTATGAACACTGAAGCTTTCTTT; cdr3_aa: CASSYNQLTMNTEAFF
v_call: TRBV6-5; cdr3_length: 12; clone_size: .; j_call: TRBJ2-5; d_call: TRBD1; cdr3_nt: TGTGCCAGCAGTTTGACAGGGAAGAGTGAGTACTTC; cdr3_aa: CASSLTGKSEYF
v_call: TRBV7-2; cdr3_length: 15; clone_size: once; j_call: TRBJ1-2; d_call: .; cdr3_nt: TGTGCCAGCAGCTTAGATCCCCCCAGAAACTATGGCTACACCTTC; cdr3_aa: CASSLDPPRNYGYTF
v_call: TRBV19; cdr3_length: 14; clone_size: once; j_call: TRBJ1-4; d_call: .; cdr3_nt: TGTGCCAGTAGTCCGACCCGACATGATGAAAAACTGTTTTTT; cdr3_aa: CASSPTRHDEKLFF
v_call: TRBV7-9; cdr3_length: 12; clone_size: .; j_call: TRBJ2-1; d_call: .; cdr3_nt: TGTGCCAGCAGCCTAGCCCCAGGTGAGCAGTTCTTC; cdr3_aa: CASSLAPGEQFF
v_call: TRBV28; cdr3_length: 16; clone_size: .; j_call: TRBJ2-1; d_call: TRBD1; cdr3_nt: TGTGCCAGCAGTTTATCACAGGGGGCCGCCTACAATGAGCAGTTCTTC; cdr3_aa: CASSLSQGAAYNEQFF
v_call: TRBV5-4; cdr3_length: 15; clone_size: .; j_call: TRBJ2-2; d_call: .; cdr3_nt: TGTGCCAGCAGCTTGGCGGGGGTCGTCACCGGGGAGCTGTTTTTT; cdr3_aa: CASSLAGVVTGELFF
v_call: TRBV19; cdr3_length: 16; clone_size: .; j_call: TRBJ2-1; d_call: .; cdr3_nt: TGTGCCAGTAGTATGAGGGGGAGGAGCTCCTACAATGAGCAGTTCTTC; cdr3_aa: CASSMRGRSSYNEQFF
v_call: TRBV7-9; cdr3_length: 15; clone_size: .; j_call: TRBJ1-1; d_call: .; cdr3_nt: TGTGCCAGCAGCTTATACGTGACAGTGAACACTGAAGCTTTCTTT; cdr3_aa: CASSLYVTVNTEAFF
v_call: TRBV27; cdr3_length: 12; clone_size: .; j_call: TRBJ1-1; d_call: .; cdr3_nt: TGTGCCAGCAGTCCTCGCGGAACTGAAGCTTTCTTT; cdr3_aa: CASSPRGTEAFF
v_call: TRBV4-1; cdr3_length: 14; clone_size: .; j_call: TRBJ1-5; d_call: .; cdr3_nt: TGCGCCAGCAGTTATCTTGGAAGCAATCAGCCCCAGCATTTT; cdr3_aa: CASSYLGSNQPQHF
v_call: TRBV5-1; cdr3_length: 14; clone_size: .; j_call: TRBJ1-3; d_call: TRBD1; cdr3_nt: TGCGCCAGCAGCGGCGGGACAGAGCAAAACACCATATATTTT; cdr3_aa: CASSGGTEQNTIYF
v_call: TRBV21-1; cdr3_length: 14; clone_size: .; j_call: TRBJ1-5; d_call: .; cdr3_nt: TGTGCCAGCAGCAGACAGGGTTTAAATCAGCCCCAGCATTTT; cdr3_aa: CASSRQGLNQPQHF
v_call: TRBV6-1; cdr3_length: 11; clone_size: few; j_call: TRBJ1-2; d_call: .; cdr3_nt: TGTGCCAGCTGGGCAGGATATGGCTACACCTTC; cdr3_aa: CASWAGYGYTF
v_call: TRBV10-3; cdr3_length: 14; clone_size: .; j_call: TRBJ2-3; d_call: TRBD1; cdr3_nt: TGTGCCATCAGTGACACAGGGGCCACAGATACGCAGTATTTT; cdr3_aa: CAISDTGATDTQYF
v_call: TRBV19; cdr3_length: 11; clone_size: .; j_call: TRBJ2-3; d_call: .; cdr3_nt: TGTGCCAGTAGTATTACCGGTACGCAGTATTTT; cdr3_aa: CASSITGTQYF
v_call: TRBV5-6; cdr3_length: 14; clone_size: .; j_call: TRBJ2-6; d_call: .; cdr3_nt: TGTGCCAGCAGCTTAGGGGGGCAGGCCAACGTCCTGACTTTC; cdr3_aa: CASSLGGQANVLTF
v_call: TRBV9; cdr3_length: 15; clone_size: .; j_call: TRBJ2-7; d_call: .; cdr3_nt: TGTGCCAGGACTTATGTGGCAGGCCTCGGCTACGAGCAGTACTTC; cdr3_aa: CARTYVAGLGYEQYF
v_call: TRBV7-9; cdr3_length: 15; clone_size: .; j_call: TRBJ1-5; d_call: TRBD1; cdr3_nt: TGTGCCAGCAGCTTAGATGGGACAGTCAATCAGCCCCAGCATTTT; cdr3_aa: CASSLDGTVNQPQHF
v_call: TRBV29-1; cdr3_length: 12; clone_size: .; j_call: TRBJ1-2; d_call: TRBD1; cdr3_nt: TGCAGCGTTGGGACAGGGGAGGCTGGCTACACCTTC; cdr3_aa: CSVGTGEAGYTF
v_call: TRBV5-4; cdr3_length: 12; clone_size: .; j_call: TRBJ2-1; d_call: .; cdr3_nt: TGTGCCAGCAGCCGAGGGGAGCGTGAGCAGTTCTTC; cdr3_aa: CASSRGEREQFF
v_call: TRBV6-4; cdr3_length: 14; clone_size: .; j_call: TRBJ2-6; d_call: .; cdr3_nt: TGTGCCAGCAGCCCCTTTTCCGGGGCCAACGTCCTGACTTTC; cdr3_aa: CASSPFSGANVLTF
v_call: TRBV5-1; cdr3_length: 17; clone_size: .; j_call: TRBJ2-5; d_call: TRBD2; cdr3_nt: TGCGCCAGCAGCCCAGGAGGGAGCGGGGGACCCGAAGAGACCCAGTACTTC; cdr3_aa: CASSPGGSGGPEETQYF